Shown below are 3 T cell receptor beta chains from a single sample sequenced in a study of spatial heterogeneity in lung cancer. Stated time point: sample taken at primary tumor resection. TCRdb itself ran the 5' RACE reads through MiXCR, one entry per CDR3 protein. The data contain fewer than 900 distinct CDR3 sequences, about 25% of them singletons. The source material was normal lung tissue next to the tumor, sampled at surgery. Receptor source: a male donor with early-stage non-small cell lung cancer.

Judged by abundance, this clonotype is large. The library was designed around alpha chains, so this beta chain is a stray read whose abundance carries little weight. The V call is TRBV2, the J call TRBJ2-2; D might be TRBD2 (5 bases). Germline V gene lookup returns CDR1 SNHLY and CDR2 FYNNEI. V was cut by 6 bases and J by 1 base, with 6 bases left in between. The CDR3 is made up of 13 amino acids. CDR3 coding DNA: TGTGCCAGCAGGGAGGTGAACACCGGGGAGCTGTTTTTT. Residues: CASREVNTGELFF.

Sample share makes this clonotype hyperexpanded. As an off-target read in a library built for alpha chains, this beta chain has a frequency of little significance. V is TRBV28 and J is TRBJ2-2; 11 nucleotides align to TRBD2. The CDR3 runs to 20 residues. V trimming: 2 bases; J trimming: 2 bases; junction bases outside the gene matches: 13. Per the germline V gene, CDR1 is MDHEN and CDR2 is SYDVKM. CDR3 in amino acids: CASSLEGILTSGTNTGELFF. Here the CDR3 DNA reads TGTGCCAGCAGTTTAGAGGGGATCCTGACTAGCGGGACAAACACCGGGGAGCTGTTTTTT.

By share of the sample, this clonotype is large. This beta chain turned up in a library designed for alpha chains; as an off-target read, its abundance says little. This rearrangement joins TRBV7-2 to TRBJ1-5, with a tentative D call TRBD1 (5 bases). CDR3 length: 15 amino acids. Germline V lookup: CDR1 SGHTA, CDR2 FQGNSA. Trimming left V 6 bases short and J 4 bases short, with 16 bases between. The CDR3 reads CASSTGTGQNQPQHF. CDR3 nucleotides: TGTGCCAGCAGTACCGGGACCGGGCAAAATCAGCCCCAGCATTTT.